Listed here are 30 T cell receptor beta chains from one sample, sequenced in a study of T cells in Graves' hyperthyroidism and ophthalmopathy. The TCR beta CDR3 regions underwent amplification using RNA transcripts as the source. When the TCR CDR3 underwent first-round RT-PCR, the HTBI primer set was used. Using its own MiXCR run on the multiplex PCR reads, TCRdb lists one record per CDR3 protein. The repertoire holds a few hundred thousand distinct CDR3 sequences, with under 25% as singletons. Sequencing used blood. The source of these receptors is a woman in her forties or fifties with Graves' hyperthyroidism.

This clonotype came up many times. The chain links TRBV5-1 to TRBJ2-1, with D maybe TRBD2 (6 bases). The length of the CDR3 is 16 residues. From germline, CDR1 is SGHRS and CDR2 YFSETQ. V shed 0 bases and J shed 2 bases, with 12 bases lying between them. The CDR3 reads CASSLAAGRAYNEQFF. In DNA form, the CDR3 reads TGCGCCAGCAGCTTGGCAGCGGGCAGGGCCTACAATGAGCAGTTCTTC.

This clonotype appeared many times. The chain's CDR3 is CSAIIGGPYEQYF. CDR3 sequence (DNA): TGCAGCGCTATTATAGGCGGTCCCTACGAGCAGTACTTC. The V and J genes are TRBV29-1 and TRBJ2-7, with D hard to call. The CDR3 contains 13 residues. CDR1 is SQVTM and CDR2 is ANQGSEA in the germline V gene. The V end was cut by 7 bases, the J end by 2 bases, with 15 bases between.

There are many counts of this clonotype. The CDR3 coding sequence is TGTGCCAGCAGCCAACGAAATGAGCAGTTCTTC. This gives the protein CASSQRNEQFF. V is TRBV3-1 and J is TRBJ2-1; D call uncertain. The V gene's germline CDR1 is LGHDT and CDR2 YNNKEL (reference sequence). CDR3 size: 11 residues. The ends were cut back, 2 bases at V and 7 bases at J, with 3 bases in the middle.

The sample holds many counts of this clonotype. The gene calls are TRBV12-3 or TRBV12-4 and TRBJ1-6, with 7 nucleotides matching TRBD1. V shed 6 bases, J shed 9 bases, and the junction held 5 bases outside the gene matches. This CDR3 comprises 13 residues. The CDR3: CASRSGTASPLHF. CDR3 in DNA: TGTGCCAGCAGATCCGGGACAGCTTCACCCCTCCACTTT.

This clonotype was counted at least ten times. The chain recombines TRBV11-3 with TRBJ2-3, with 9 nucleotides matching TRBD1. Per germline, CDR1 SGHNT and CDR2 YENEEA. The CDR3 consists of 15 residues. Losses at the gene ends were 4 bases for V and 4 bases for J; bases not matched to a gene: 6. The CDR3 coding sequence is TGTGCCAGCAGCTCAGGACAGGGGACAGCAGATACGCAGTATTTT. It yields the protein CASSSGQGTADTQYF.

This clonotype was detected many times. The chain carries TRBV4-1 and TRBJ1-2; a weak D match, TRBD1 (5 bases). Trimming removed 2 bases at V and 5 bases at J, with 9 bases between. Germline lookup yields CDR1 MGHRA and CDR2 YSYEKL. This CDR3 is built from 13 residues. The CDR3 loop reads CASSQRDGYGYTF. The DNA of the CDR3 is TGCGCCAGCAGCCAACGGGACGGTTATGGCTACACCTTC.

This clonotype was detected ten times or more. The rearrangement joins TRBV28 to TRBJ1-6, with a weak D call TRBD1 (6 bases). The V and J ends lost 4 bases and 7 bases respectively, with 11 bases between them. The CDR3 extends over 14 amino acids. Per the germline V gene, CDR1 is MDHEN and CDR2 is SYDVKM. This CDR3 reads CASSSGQLNSPLHF. CDR3 sequence (DNA): TGTGCCAGCAGTTCTGGACAGTTGAATTCACCCCTCCACTTT.

Ten or more counts support this clonotype. V usage is TRBV2 and J usage is TRBJ2-2; 7 nucleotides match TRBD1. J gave up 5 bases and V 4 bases, and 4 bases lay outside the gene matches. This CDR3 spans 14 amino acids. Germline lookup yields CDR1 SNHLY and CDR2 FYNNEI. CDR3 nucleotides: TGTGCCAGCAGTGTTGTGACAGGGACCGGGGAGCTGTTTTTT. Translation gives CASSVVTGTGELFF.

This clonotype has a handful of counts. The V gene is TRBV29-1, the J gene TRBJ2-5; 7 bases map to TRBD2. CDR3 length: 14 residues. Germline V gene sequence: CDR1 SQVTM, CDR2 ANQGSEA. J gave up 5 bases and V 4 bases, and 10 bases lay outside the gene matches. CDR3 DNA sequence: TGCAGCGTTGTTTGGCGGGGGAGGTTGGAGACCCAGTACTTC. This codes for CSVVWRGRLETQYF.

This clonotype was seen repeatedly, ten times or more. The rearrangement links TRBV7-6 to TRBJ2-7; D gene ambiguous. The CDR3 is 13 amino acids. The germline gives CDR1 SGHVS, CDR2 FNYEAQ. Trimming took 5 bases from V and 0 from J, leaving 8 bases between them. The CDR3 DNA sequence: TGTGCCAGCAGCCCGGTTCCCTCCTACGAGCAGTACTTC. The encoded protein is CASSPVPSYEQYF.

The rearrangement links TRBV6-6 to TRBJ2-1; D uncertain. The V end was cut by 0 bases, the J end by 7 bases, with 16 bases between. Germline CDR1 MNHNY, CDR2 SVGAGI (reference sequence). This CDR3 has 16 residues. This chain's CDR3 is CASSYSKSLGDNEQFF. CDR3 coding DNA: TGTGCCAGCAGTTACTCGAAATCCTTAGGAGATAATGAGCAGTTCTTC.

This clonotype was observed many times. This chain joins TRBV7-3 and TRBJ2-2; no reliable D call. V dropped 3 bases and J dropped 6 bases, with 17 bases sitting between them. Germline V gene data show CDR1 as SGHTA and CDR2 as FQGTGA. The CDR3 is made up of 16 amino acids. CDR3 nucleotides: TGTGCCAGCAGCTTTACCCCACCACAAGCAGCCGGGGAGCTGTTTTTT. It yields the protein CASSFTPPQAAGELFF.

This clonotype was counted many times. V is TRBV25-1 and J is TRBJ2-2; 13 positions agree with TRBD2. The J segment lost 4 bases and the V segment lost 6 bases, leaving 5 bases of the junction unmatched. The CDR3 covers 16 residues. Germline values: CDR1 MGHDK, CDR2 SYGVNS. This CDR3 is CASSPLAGGPTGELFF. The CDR3, as DNA: TGTGCCAGCAGCCCACTAGCGGGAGGGCCCACCGGGGAGCTGTTTTTT.

At least ten counts were recorded for this clonotype. The chain joins TRBV7-3 to TRBJ2-3; 9 bases match TRBD2. CDR1 SGHTA and CDR2 FQGTGA come from the germline V gene. The CDR3 spans 15 residues. The V and J ends lost 1 base and 4 bases, in that order; junction bases with no gene match: 3. CDR3 sequence: CASSLSGGAADTQYF. CDR3 DNA sequence: TGTGCCAGCAGCTTAAGCGGGGGGGCCGCAGATACGCAGTATTTT.

This rearrangement joins TRBV6-1 to TRBJ2-7, with D maybe TRBD1 (6 bases). This CDR3 region has 14 residues. V was shortened by 5 bases and J by 1 base, with 12 bases between the two germline ends. The V gene's germline CDR1 is MNHNS and CDR2 SASEGT. CDR3 region: CASSSWTESYEQYF. CDR3 DNA sequence: TGTGCCAGCAGTTCATGGACAGAATCCTACGAGCAGTACTTC.

The chain employs TRBV4-1 and TRBJ1-1; D unclear. Germline lookup yields CDR1 MGHRA and CDR2 YSYEKL. V lost 4 bases and J 0 bases, leaving 12 bases between the germline ends. The CDR3 length is 15 residues. CDR3 protein: CASSLLDILNTEAFF. CDR3 sequence (DNA): TGCGCCAGCAGCCTACTAGACATTCTGAACACTGAAGCTTTCTTT.

The table lists this clonotype with many counts. The chain carries TRBV3-1 and TRBJ2-3; 12 bases are shared with TRBD2. Looked up from germline, CDR1 is LGHDT and CDR2 is YNNKEL (reference sequence). This CDR3 spans 17 amino acids. Trimming cost V 2 bases and J 9 bases; bases outside gene matches: 12. The CDR3 bases are TGTGCCAGCAGCCAACCCTCTAGCGGGGGGGCACCCTCAACGCAGTATTTT. It specifies CASSQPSSGGAPSTQYF.

This clonotype has a handful of counts. The CDR3 here is CASSPATVNSPLHF. The CDR3 nucleotides are TGTGCCAGCAGCCCGGCGACAGTTAATTCACCCCTCCACTTT. V gene TRBV25-1 combines with J gene TRBJ1-6; tentatively, D is TRBD1 (5 bases). The germline V and J ends were trimmed by 6 bases and 6 bases, with 12 bases remaining between them. Germline loops: CDR1 MGHDK, CDR2 SYGVNS. The CDR3 has 14 amino acids.

The table lists this clonotype with many counts. The chain carries TRBV20-1 and TRBJ2-7, with 10 bases aligning to TRBD2. Germline CDR1 DFQATT, CDR2 SNEGSKA (reference sequence). The CDR3 has 12 amino acids. V shed 6 bases, J shed 6 bases, and the junction held 5 bases outside the gene matches. CDR3 region: CSATSGTREQYF. CDR3 coding DNA: TGCAGTGCAACTAGCGGGACCCGCGAGCAGTACTTC.

This clonotype came up many times. The chain employs TRBV20-1 and TRBJ2-7, with 13 nucleotides matching TRBD2. Losses at the gene ends were 7 bases for V and 5 bases for J; bases not matched to a gene: 11. Germline CDR1 reads DFQATT; CDR2 reads SNEGSKA (reference sequence). CDR3 length: 15 residues. The chain's CDR3 is CSGRGLAGSGNEQYF. CDR3 bases: TGCAGTGGTAGGGGACTAGCGGGATCTGGTAACGAGCAGTACTTC.

Here the CDR3 reads CATSETNTGELFF. As DNA, the CDR3 is TGTGCCACCAGTGAGACGAACACCGGGGAGCTGTTTTTT. The chain joins TRBV24-1 to TRBJ2-2; D gene unclear. CDR3 length equals 13 residues. Germline-derived CDR1 and CDR2 are KGHDR and SFDVKD. V dropped 4 bases and J dropped 0 bases, with 2 bases sitting between them.

The chain carries TRBV30 and TRBJ1-2; 8 positions agree with TRBD1. CDR1 and CDR2 (germline): GTSNPN, SVGIG (reference sequence). This CDR3 has 12 amino acids. CDR3 region: CASDRATYGYTF. CDR3 in DNA: TGTGCGTCGGACAGGGCGACCTATGGCTACACCTTC.

The genes are TRBV28 and TRBJ2-2; 10 nucleotides agree with TRBD1. The germline gives CDR1 MDHEN, CDR2 SYDVKM. The CDR3 totals 17 residues. Germline trimming cut 5 bases from V and 2 bases from J; bases unmatched to any gene: 8. The CDR3 DNA sequence: TGTGCCAGCAGTGGTCTCGGGACAGGGGAAAACACCGGGGAGCTGTTTTTT. This translates into CASSGLGTGENTGELFF. The entire variable domain, with the rest obtained from reference TRBV28 and TRBJ2-2, is as follows: DVKVTQSSRYLVKRTGEKVFLECVQDMDHENMFWYRQDPGLGLRLIYFSYDVKMKEKGDIPEGYSVSREKKERFSLILESASTNQTSMYLCASSGLGTGENTGELFFGEGSRLTVL.

The chain combines TRBV19 with TRBJ1-5; tentatively, D is TRBD1 (5 bases). Per germline, CDR1 LNHDA and CDR2 SQIVND (reference sequence). This CDR3 region has 16 residues. V shed 3 bases and J shed 2 bases, with 14 bases lying between them. The CDR3 protein is CASSIRGREGNQPQHF. The CDR3 nucleotides read TGTGCCAGTAGTATTCGGGGCAGGGAGGGCAATCAGCCCCAGCATTTT.

This clonotype was observed a few times. V is TRBV6-1 and J is TRBJ1-1, with D maybe TRBD1 (6 bases). This CDR3 comprises 13 residues. V shed 7 bases and J shed 5 bases, with 14 bases lying between them. Germline V CDR1 and CDR2: MNHNS, SASEGT. CDR3 region: CASNYRVRTEAFF. Written as DNA, the CDR3 is TGTGCCAGCAATTACAGGGTGAGGACTGAAGCTTTCTTT.

This clonotype was detected once. The chain recombines TRBV7-2 with TRBJ2-7; D not resolved. The V gene's germline CDR1 is SGHTA and CDR2 FQGNSA. The CDR3 has 14 amino acids. Trimming pared 3 bases from V and 2 bases from J, leaving 11 bases between. The DNA of the CDR3 is TGTGCCAGCAGCTTGGTGAAGGCGACCTACGAGCAGTACTTC. It encodes CASSLVKATYEQYF. The whole variable domain, remainder taken from reference TRBV7-2 and TRBJ2-7, is GAGVSQSPSNKVTEKGKDVELRCDPISGHTALYWYRQSLGQGLEFLIYFQGNSAPDKSGLPSDRFSAERTGGSVSTLTIQRTQQEDSAVYLCASSLVKATYEQYFGPGTRLTVT.

The table lists this clonotype with a few counts. This chain connects TRBV6-2 or TRBV6-3 to TRBJ2-5; 9 positions agree with TRBD2. The germline V gene encodes CDR1 MNHEY and CDR2 SVGEGT. The V gene end was trimmed by 2 bases and the J gene end by 11 bases; junction bases not matched to a gene: 9. The CDR3 runs to 14 residues. CDR3 in DNA: TGTGCCAGCAGTTACGGGGGTAGCGGGAGTGGACAGTACTTC. It encodes CASSYGGSGSGQYF.

This clonotype came up many times. The chain combines TRBV15 with TRBJ1-2; 7 bases map to TRBD1. The CDR3 consists of 15 residues. From germline, CDR1 is LNHNV and CDR2 YYDKDF (reference sequence). V shed 0 bases and J 6 bases; nucleotides not matched to a gene: 7. Here the CDR3 DNA reads TGTGCCACCAGCAGAGACCACAGGGGCGGCGATGGCTACACCTTC. Protein sequence: CATSRDHRGGDGYTF. The variable domain in full, completed from reference TRBV15 and TRBJ1-2, reads DAMVIQNPRYQVTQFGKPVTLSCSQTLNHNVMYWYQQKSSQAPKLLFHYYDKDFNNEADTPDNFQSRRPNTSFCFLDIRSPGLGDTAMYLCATSRDHRGGDGYTFGSGTRLTVV.

CDR3 protein: CAWKGTGAKNIQYF. Written as DNA, the CDR3 is TGTGCCTGGAAAGGAACGGGGGCCAAAAACATTCAGTACTTC. The chain joins TRBV30 to TRBJ2-4; a possible D gene is TRBD2 (5 bases). The CDR3 is 14 amino acids. CDR1 is GTSNPN and CDR2 is SVGIG in the germline V gene (reference sequence). With 4 bases removed from V and 1 base from J, the gap between germline ends came to 11 bases.

This chain joins TRBV14 and TRBJ2-3; the match to TRBD2 covers 13 bases. Trimming cost V 5 bases and J 5 bases; bases outside gene matches: 1. CDR1 is SGHDN and CDR2 is FVKESK in the germline V gene. CDR3 length equals 14 residues. CDR3 DNA sequence: TGTGCCAGCAGCAGACTAGCGGGAGGAGATACGCAGTATTTT. Protein: CASSRLAGGDTQYF.